This T cell receptor beta chain is from a study of sequential checkpoint blockade in melanoma. Overall study: First-line arms were nivolumab then ipilimumab, or the reverse, randomized 1:1. After both sequences, patients received maintenance nivolumab.

Per the germline V gene, CDR1 is SNHLY and CDR2 is FYNNEI. The CDR3 has 15 amino acids. V was cut by 2 bases and J by 1 base, with 9 bases left in between. The data were produced by immunoSEQ multiplex PCR, yet TCRdb's version contains in-frame clones alone and is incomplete. The data contain around 9,100 clones, around three fifths of them singletons. The treatment here: randomized to nivolumab then ipilimumab (arm A) or the reverse (arm B). DNA-damaging chemotherapy had not been given to any patient beforehand. This chain uses TRBV2 with TRBJ1-5; D might be TRBD1 (6 bases). The sequence was collected from a human donor with melanoma. This material consisted of CD8+ T cells sorted from blood (inferred from file names), taken from a patient given nivolumab and ipilimumab in sequence. The CDR3 region is CASSETGWSNQPQHF. In nucleotides, the CDR3 is TGTGCCAGCAGTGAAACAGGGTGGAGCAATCAGCCCCAGCATTTT.